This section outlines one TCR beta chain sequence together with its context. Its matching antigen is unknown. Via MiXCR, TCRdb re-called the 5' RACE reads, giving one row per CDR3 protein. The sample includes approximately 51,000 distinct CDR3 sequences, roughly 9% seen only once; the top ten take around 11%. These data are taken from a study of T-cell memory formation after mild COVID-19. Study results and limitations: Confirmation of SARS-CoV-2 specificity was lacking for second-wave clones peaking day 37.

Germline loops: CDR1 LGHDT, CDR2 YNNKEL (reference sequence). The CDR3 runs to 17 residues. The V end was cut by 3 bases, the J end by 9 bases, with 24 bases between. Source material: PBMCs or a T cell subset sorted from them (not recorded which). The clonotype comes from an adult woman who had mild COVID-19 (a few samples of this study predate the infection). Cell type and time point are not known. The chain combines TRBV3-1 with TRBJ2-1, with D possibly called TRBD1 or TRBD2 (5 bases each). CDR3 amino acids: CASSQNQRVAAGGEQFF. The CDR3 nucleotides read TGTGCCAGCAGCCAGAACCAAAGAGTGGCCGCTGGGGGTGAGCAGTTCTTC.